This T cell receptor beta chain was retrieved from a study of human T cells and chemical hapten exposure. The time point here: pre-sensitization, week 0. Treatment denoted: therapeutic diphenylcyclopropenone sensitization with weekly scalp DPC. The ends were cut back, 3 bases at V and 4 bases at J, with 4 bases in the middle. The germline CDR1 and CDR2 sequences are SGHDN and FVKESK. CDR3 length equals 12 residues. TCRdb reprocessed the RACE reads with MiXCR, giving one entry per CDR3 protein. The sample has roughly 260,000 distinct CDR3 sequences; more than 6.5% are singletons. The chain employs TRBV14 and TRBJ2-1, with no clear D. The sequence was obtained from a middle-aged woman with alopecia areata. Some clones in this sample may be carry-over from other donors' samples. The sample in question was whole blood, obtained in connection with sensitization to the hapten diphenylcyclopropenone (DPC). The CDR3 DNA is TGTGCCAGCAGCCACCCTTACAATGAGCAGTTCTTC. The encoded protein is CASSHPYNEQFF.